The clone carrying this TCR beta chain came up many times. CDR3-region Arm-PCR and iRepertoire HTBI primers produced the TCR beta libraries. TCRdb analysed the multiplex PCR reads with MiXCR anew, one entry per CDR3 protein. The sample lists about 540,000 distinct CDR3 sequences; approximately 13% were seen once. The data were taken from a study of regulatory T cells in long-lasting Graves disease. Time point: newly diagnosed GD, antithyroid drugs for less than 3 months. Construction of the TCR library relied on RNA isolated from PBMCs. The data also belong to a second study, concerning T cells in Graves' hyperthyroidism and ophthalmopathy. This second study notes: The study used the HTBI primer set for a first-round RT-PCR of the TCR CDR3.

This TCR was recovered from a man younger than 40 with Graves disease. Material: peripheral blood mononuclear cells (PBMCs), obtained at new diagnosis, from a patient treated with antithyroid drugs.

CDR3 DNA sequence: TGTGCCAGCAGTTACAGCGGGGGGGGACAAGAGACCCAGTACTTC. Translating gives CASSYSGGGQETQYF. The rearrangement uses TRBV6-2 or TRBV6-3 and TRBJ2-5; 10 bases match TRBD2. The CDR3 is 15 residues long. V was pared by 2 bases and J by 2 bases, with 2 bases of the junction left unmatched. Per the germline V gene, CDR1 is MNHEY and CDR2 is SVGEGT.